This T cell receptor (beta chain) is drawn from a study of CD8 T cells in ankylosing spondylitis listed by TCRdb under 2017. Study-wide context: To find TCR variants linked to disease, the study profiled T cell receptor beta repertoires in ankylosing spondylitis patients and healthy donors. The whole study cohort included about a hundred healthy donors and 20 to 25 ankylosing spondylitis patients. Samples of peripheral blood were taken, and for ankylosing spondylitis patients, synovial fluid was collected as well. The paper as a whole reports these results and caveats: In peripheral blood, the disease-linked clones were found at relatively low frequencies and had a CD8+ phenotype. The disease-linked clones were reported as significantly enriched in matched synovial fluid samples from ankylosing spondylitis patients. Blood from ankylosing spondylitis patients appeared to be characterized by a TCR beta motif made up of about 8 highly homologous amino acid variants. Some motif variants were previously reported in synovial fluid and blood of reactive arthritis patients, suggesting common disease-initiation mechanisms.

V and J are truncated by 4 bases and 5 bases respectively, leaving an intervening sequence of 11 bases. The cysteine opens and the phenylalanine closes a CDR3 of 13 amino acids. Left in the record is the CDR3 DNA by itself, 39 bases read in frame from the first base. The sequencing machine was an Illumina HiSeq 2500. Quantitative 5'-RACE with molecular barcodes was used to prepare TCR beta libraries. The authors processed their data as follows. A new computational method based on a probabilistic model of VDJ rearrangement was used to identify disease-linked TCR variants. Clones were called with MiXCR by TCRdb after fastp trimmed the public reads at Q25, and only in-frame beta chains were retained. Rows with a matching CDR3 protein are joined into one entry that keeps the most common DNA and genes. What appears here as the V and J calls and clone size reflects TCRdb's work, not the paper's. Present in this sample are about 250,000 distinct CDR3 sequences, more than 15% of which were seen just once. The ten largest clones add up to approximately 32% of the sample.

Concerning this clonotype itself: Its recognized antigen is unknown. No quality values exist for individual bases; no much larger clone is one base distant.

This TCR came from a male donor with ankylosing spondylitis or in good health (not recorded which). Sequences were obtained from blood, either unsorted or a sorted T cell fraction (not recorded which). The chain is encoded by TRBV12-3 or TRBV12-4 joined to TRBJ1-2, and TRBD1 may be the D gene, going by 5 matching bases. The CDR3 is CASSYTGHYGYTF. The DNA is TGTGCCAGCAGTTATACAGGACATTATGGCTACACCTTC.